Only a few counts were recorded for the clone carrying this TCR beta chain. Its cognate antigen is unknown. This specimen belongs to a study of T-cell memory formation after mild COVID-19. Findings of the study overall: That cross-reactive memory joined was suggested by some responding clones appearing in pre-infection memory.

Trimming stripped 0 bases from V and 3 bases from J, with 9 bases between. The CDR3 covers 14 residues. CDR1 and CDR2 (germline): KGHSH, LQKENI. MiXCR, applied by TCRdb to the 5' RACE reads, yields one record per CDR3 protein. Of approximately 270,000 distinct CDR3 sequences in the sample, about 17% were seen once. The V call is TRBV18, the J call TRBJ2-7, with a tentative D call TRBD1 (6 bases). Source material: PBMCs or a T cell subset sorted from them (not recorded which). This sequence was found in a man aged 18 to 35 who had mild COVID-19 (a few samples of this study predate the infection). Cell type and time point are not known. For the CDR3, the DNA is TGTGCCAGCTCACCACCTCCAGGGGACTACGAGCAGTACTTC. Translated: CASSPPPGDYEQYF.